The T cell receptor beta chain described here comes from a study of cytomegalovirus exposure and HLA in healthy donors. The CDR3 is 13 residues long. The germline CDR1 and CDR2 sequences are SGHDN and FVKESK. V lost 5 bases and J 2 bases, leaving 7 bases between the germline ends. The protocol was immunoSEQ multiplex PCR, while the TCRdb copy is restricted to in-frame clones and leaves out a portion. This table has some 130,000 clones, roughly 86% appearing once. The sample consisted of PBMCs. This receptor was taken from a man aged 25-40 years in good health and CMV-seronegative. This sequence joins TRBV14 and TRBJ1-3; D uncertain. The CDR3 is CASSYLAGNTIYF. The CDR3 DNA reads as TGTGCCAGCAGCTACCTAGCTGGAAACACCATATATTTT.